This record looks at one T cell receptor beta chain sequence and its context. Its antigen remains unidentified. General study points: The larger cohort examined one V-J beta rearrangement, not whole repertoires. Tumor Tregs overlapped most with tumor, then blood, naive CD4+ cells.

Purified naive CD4+ T cells were depleted of CD25+ Tregs. Full-length variable regions came from constant-region reverse primers plus semi-nested Nested Universal Primer A PCR. TCRdb processed the 5' RACE reads anew with MiXCR; each CDR3 protein has one entry. The sample yields about 53,000 distinct CDR3 sequences, roughly 22% seen once. The germline V gene encodes CDR1 MNHNS and CDR2 SASEGT. The CDR3 is made up of 15 amino acids. Unmatched junction bases numbered 4, after V lost 4 bases and J lost 3 bases. Sequenced material: tumor-infiltrating naive CD4+ T cells sorted from the breast tumor. The sample's subset: naive CD4+ T cells, CD4+CD45RA+CD25-. The V call is TRBV6-1, the J call TRBJ2-7; TRBD2 agrees at 12 bases. The receptor's source is a female donor with breast cancer. CDR3 sequence: CASSARLAGVYEQYF. As DNA, the CDR3 is TGTGCCAGCAGTGCTCGACTAGCGGGAGTCTACGAGCAGTACTTC.